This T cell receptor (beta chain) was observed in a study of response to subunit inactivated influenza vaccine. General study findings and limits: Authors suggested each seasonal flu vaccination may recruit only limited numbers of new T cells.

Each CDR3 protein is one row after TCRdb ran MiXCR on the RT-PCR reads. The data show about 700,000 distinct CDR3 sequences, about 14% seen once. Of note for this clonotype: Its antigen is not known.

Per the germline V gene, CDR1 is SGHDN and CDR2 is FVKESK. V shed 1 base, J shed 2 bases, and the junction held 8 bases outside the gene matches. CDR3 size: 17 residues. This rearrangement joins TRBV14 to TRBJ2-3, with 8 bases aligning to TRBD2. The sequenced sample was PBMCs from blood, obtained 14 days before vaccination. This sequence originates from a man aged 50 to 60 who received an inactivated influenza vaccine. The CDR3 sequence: CASSQGGAGGVTDTQYF. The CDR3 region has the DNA TGTGCCAGCAGCCAAGGTGGCGCGGGGGGTGTCACAGATACGCAGTATTTT.